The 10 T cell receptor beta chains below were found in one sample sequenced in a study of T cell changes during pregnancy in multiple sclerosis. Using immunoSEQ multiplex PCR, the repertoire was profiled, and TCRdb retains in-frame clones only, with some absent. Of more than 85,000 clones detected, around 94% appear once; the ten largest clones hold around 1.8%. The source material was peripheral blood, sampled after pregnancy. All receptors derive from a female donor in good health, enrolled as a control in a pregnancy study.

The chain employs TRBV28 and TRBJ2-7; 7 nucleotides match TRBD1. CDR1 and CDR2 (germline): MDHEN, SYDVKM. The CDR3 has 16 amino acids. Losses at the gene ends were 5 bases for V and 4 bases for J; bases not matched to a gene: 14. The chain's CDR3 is CASSGKFGTARYEQYF. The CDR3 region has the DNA TGTGCCAGCAGTGGAAAATTCGGGACAGCCAGATACGAGCAGTACTTC.

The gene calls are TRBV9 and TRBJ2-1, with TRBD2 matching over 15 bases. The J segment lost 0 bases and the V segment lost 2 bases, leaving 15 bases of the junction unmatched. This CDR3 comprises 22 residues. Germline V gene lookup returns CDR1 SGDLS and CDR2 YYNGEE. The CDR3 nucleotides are TGTGCCAGCAGCGTTTATGGGGGACCGGGACTAGCGGGGGGAAGCTCCTACAATGAGCAGTTCTTC. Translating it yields CASSVYGGPGLAGGSSYNEQFF.

The CDR3 loop is CASREGGSRPQHF. CDR3 nucleotide sequence: TGCGCCAGCAGGGAGGGGGGCTCCCGGCCCCAGCATTTT. J is TRBJ1-5 and V is TRBV10-1, with D perhaps matching TRBD1 (6 bases). Per germline, CDR1 WNHNN and CDR2 SYGVQD (reference sequence). V was shortened by 6 bases and J by 9 bases, with 15 bases between the two germline ends. This CDR3 is 13 amino acids long.

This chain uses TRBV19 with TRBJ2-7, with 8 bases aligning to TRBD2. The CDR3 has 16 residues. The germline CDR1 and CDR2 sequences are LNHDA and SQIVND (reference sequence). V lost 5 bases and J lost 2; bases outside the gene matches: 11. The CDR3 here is CASSLIAGPTPYEQYF. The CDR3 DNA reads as TGTGCCAGTAGTTTAATAGCGGGGCCGACCCCCTACGAGCAGTACTTC.

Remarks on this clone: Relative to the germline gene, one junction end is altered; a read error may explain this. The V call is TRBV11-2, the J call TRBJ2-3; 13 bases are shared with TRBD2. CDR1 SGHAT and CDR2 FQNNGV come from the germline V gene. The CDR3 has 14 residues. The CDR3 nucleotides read TGTGCCAGCAGCTTAGCTGGGGGACTAGCGGGGCAAAATTTT. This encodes CASSLAGGLAGQNF.

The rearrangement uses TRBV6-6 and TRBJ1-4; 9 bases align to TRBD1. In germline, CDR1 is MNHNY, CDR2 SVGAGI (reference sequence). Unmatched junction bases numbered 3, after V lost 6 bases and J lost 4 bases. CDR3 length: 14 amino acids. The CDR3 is CASRTDRGNEKLFF. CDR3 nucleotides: TGTGCCAGCAGGACGGACAGGGGTAATGAAAAACTGTTTTTT.

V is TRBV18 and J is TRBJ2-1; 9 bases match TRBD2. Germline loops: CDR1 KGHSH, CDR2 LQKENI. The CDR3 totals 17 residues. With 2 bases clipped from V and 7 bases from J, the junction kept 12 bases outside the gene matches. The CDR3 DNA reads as TGTGCCAGCTCACCAGAGCCAGGCGGGAGGGCCGGGAATGAGCAGTTCTTC. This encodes CASSPEPGGRAGNEQFF.

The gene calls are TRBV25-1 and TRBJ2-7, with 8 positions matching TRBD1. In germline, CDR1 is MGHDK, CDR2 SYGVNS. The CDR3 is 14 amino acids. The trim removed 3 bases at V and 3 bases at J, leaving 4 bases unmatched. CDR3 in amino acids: CASSDRTGSYEQYF. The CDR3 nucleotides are TGTGCCAGCAGTGATCGGACAGGGAGCTACGAGCAGTACTTC.

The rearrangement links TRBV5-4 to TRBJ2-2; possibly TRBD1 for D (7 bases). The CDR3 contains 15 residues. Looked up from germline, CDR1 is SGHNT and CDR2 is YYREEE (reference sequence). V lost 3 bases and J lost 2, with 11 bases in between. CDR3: CASSWRDRNTGELFF. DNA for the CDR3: TGTGCCAGCAGCTGGAGGGACAGAAACACCGGGGAGCTGTTTTTT.

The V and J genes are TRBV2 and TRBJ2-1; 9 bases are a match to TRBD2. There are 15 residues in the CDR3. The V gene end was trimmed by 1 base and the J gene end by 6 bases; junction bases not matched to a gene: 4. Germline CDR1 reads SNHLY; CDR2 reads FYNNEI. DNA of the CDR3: TGTGCCAGCAGTGAAGAGGCGGGAGGGCCCAATGAGCAGTTCTTC. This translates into CASSEEAGGPNEQFF.